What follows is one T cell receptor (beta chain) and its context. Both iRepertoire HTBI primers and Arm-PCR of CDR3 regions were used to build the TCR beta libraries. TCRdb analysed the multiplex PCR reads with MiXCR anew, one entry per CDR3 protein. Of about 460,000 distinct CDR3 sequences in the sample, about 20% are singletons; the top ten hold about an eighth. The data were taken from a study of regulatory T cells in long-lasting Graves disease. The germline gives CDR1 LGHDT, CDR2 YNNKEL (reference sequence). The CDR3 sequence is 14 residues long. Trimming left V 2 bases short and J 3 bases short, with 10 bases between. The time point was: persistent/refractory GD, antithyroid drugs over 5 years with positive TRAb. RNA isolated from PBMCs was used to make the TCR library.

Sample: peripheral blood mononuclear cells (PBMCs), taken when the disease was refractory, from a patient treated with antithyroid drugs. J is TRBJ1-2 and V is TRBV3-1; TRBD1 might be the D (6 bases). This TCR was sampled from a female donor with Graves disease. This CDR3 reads CASSQQTGDYGYTF. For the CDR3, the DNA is TGTGCCAGCAGCCAACAGACAGGTGACTATGGCTACACCTTC.